This T cell receptor beta chain originates from a study of T-cell memory formation after mild COVID-19. Broader study findings: Shrinking CD4+ clones resided mostly in CM and EM, and CD8+ ones in EMRA. Memory cells collected pre-infection included some clones that later responded, suggesting cross-reactive memory joined. There was a balanced CD4/CD8 profile in clones contracting day 15 to 85, and later expanders leaned CD4+.

Using constant-segment primers, 5'RACE produced TCR alpha and TCR beta cDNA libraries carrying sample barcodes and UMIs. From the 5' RACE reads, TCRdb called clonotypes with MiXCR, one entry per CDR3 protein. The table records approximately 170,000 distinct CDR3 sequences, 10% to 15% of them present only once. This CDR3 is 15 amino acids long. Trimming at V came to 5 bases and at J to 2 bases, leaving 7 bases not matched to a gene. The germline V gene encodes CDR1 SGHRS and CDR2 YFSETQ. This clonotype occurred a few times. The antigen is undetermined. The sample consisted of PBMCs or a T cell subset sorted from them (not recorded which). The clonotype comes from a young man who had mild COVID-19 (a few samples of this study predate the infection). Cell type and time point are not known. V is TRBV5-1 and J is TRBJ2-3; 8 bases agree with TRBD1. CDR3 coding DNA: TGCGCCAGCAGTTCTCAGGGGGCGGACACAGATACGCAGTATTTT. Amino acid sequence: CASSSQGADTDTQYF.